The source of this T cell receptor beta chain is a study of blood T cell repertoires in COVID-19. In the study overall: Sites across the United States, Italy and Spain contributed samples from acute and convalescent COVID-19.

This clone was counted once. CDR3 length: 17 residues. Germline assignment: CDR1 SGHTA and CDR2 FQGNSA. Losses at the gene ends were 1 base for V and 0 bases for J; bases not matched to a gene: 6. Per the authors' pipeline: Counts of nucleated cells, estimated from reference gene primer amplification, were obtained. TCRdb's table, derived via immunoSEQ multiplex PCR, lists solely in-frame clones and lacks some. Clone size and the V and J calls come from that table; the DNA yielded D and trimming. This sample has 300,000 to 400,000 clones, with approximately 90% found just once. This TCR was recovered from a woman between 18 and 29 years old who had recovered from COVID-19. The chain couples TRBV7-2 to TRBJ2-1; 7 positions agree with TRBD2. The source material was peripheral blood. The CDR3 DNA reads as TGTGCCAGCAGCTTAGTCGTTACGGGAGGCTCCTACAATGAGCAGTTCTTC. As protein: CASSLVVTGGSYNEQFF.